This is a list of T cell receptor beta chains from one sample in a study of blood T cell repertoires in COVID-19. Sequencing was performed with immunoSEQ multiplex PCR; in TCRdb, only in-frame clones are kept and a portion is missing. The sample gives 140,000 or so clones, roughly 80% of which show up once; about 1.5% is in the top ten. Sequenced input: PBMCs or T cells enriched from blood (not recorded which). These receptors were collected from a woman aged 18 to 35 who had been exposed to COVID-19. CDR3s include the opening cysteine and the closing phenylalanine or tryptophan. The D gene is left open where the match is weak. For some rows the clone size is stated as once, few or many, or as a class when expanded; others skip it.

size	V	D	J	CDR3	DNA
-	TRBV12-3/TRBV12-4	TRBD1	TRBJ1-1	CASRQGSDTEAFF	TGTGCCAGCAGACAGGGGTCCGACACTGAAGCTTTCTTT
-	TRBV7-9	-	TRBJ1-1	CASKTAQRVSEAFF	TGTGCCAGCAAAACCGCCCAGAGGGTGAGTGAAGCTTTCTTT
-	TRBV20-1	-	TRBJ2-1	CSASRGYNEQFF	TGCAGTGCTAGTCGGGGTTACAATGAGCAGTTCTTC
-	TRBV11-3	-	TRBJ2-1	CASSLEHGGTYNEQFF	TGTGCCAGCAGCTTAGAACACGGGGGTACCTACAATGAGCAGTTCTTC
-	TRBV20-1	-	TRBJ1-2	CSASRVGQGYTF	TGCAGTGCTAGTCGTGTTGGTCAGGGCTACACCTTC
-	TRBV7-8	-	TRBJ1-1	CASSLALYTEAFF	TGTGCCAGCAGCTTGGCCCTGTACACTGAAGCTTTCTTT
-	TRBV7-6	TRBD2	TRBJ2-1	CASSLVETSINEQFF	TGTGCCAGCAGCTTAGTCGAGACTAGCATCAATGAGCAGTTCTTC
-	TRBV27	TRBD2	TRBJ2-7	CASSFKGLAGGGYEQYF	TGTGCCAGCAGTTTTAAGGGACTAGCGGGAGGAGGCTACGAGCAGTACTTC
-	TRBV4-1	TRBD1	TRBJ1-1	CASSQRYRGPLQGNTEAFF	TGCGCCAGCAGCCAACGTTACAGGGGGCCTCTACAGGGGAACACTGAAGCTTTCTTT
-	TRBV2	-	TRBJ1-5	CASSARDTLNQPQHF	TGTGCCAGCAGTGCCCGGGACACACTCAATCAGCCCCAGCATTTT
-	TRBV2	-	TRBJ2-7	CASTEVRGSRSYEQYF	TGTGCCAGCACTGAAGTCAGGGGTAGTAGGTCCTACGAGCAGTACTTC
-	TRBV3-1/TRBV3-2	TRBD1	TRBJ2-7	CASSQFTGQKPYEQYF	TGTGCCAGCAGCCAGTTTACGGGACAGAAACCTTACGAGCAGTACTTC
once	TRBV27	-	TRBJ1-6	CASSLDWNSPLHF	TGTGCCAGCAGCCTTGACTGGAATTCACCCCTCCACTTT
-	TRBV9	-	TRBJ2-6	CASSEISGANVLTF	TGTGCCAGCAGTGAGATTTCTGGGGCCAACGTCCTGACTTTC
-	TRBV12-3/TRBV12-4	-	TRBJ2-7	CASSLNRDEQYF	TGTGCCAGCAGTTTAAACAGGGACGAGCAGTACTTC
once	TRBV30	TRBD2	TRBJ2-7	CAWRFSGRAGRSYEQYF	TGTGCCTGGAGATTTAGCGGGAGGGCGGGGCGCTCCTACGAGCAGTACTTC
-	TRBV21-1	-	TRBJ2-7	CARCTRDSRQYF	TGTGCCCGATGCACTAGAGACTCACGACAGTACTTC
-	TRBV12-3/TRBV12-4	-	TRBJ1-3	CASRQGQRNTIYF	TGTGCCAGCAGACAGGGTCAAAGGAACACCATATATTTT
-	TRBV2	TRBD1	TRBJ1-4	CASRSGTGYEKLFF	TGTGCCAGCAGGTCCGGGACAGGGTATGAAAAACTGTTTTTT
-	TRBV7-9	TRBD2	TRBJ2-1	CASSEPGLAGGSEQFF	TGTGCCAGCAGTGAGCCGGGACTAGCGGGAGGGAGTGAGCAGTTCTTC
-	TRBV18	TRBD2	TRBJ2-1	CASSPLAGGLSSSYNEQFF	TGTGCCAGCTCACCACTAGCGGGAGGGCTTTCGAGCTCCTACAATGAGCAGTTCTTC
-	TRBV6-2/TRBV6-3	TRBD2	TRBJ2-7	CASSHPLAGVNEQYF	TGTGCCAGCAGCCACCCGCTAGCGGGAGTGAACGAGCAGTACTTC
-	TRBV4-2	TRBD2	TRBJ2-4	CASSHVPRTSGTAQYF	TGTGCCAGCAGCCATGTTCCAAGGACTAGCGGAACCGCTCAGTACTTC
-	TRBV5-1	TRBD2	TRBJ2-5	CASSLAGGYQETQYF	TGCGCCAGCAGCTTAGCGGGAGGGTACCAAGAGACCCAGTACTTC
-	TRBV6-6	TRBD1	TRBJ1-2	CASSRPGTGIFNPGGYTF	TGTGCCAGCAGTCGTCCTGGGACAGGGATTTTCAATCCCGGCGGCTACACCTTC
-	TRBV7-3	TRBD2	TRBJ2-2	CASSMTPGLASGELFF	TGTGCCAGCAGCATGACGCCGGGACTAGCTTCCGGGGAGCTGTTTTTT
-	TRBV5-8	TRBD2	TRBJ2-1	CASSLLLAGLDYNEQFF	TGTGCCAGCAGCTTGTTACTAGCGGGATTGGACTACAATGAGCAGTTCTTC
-	TRBV5-1	-	TRBJ1-2	CASSLADRGYTF	TGCGCCAGCAGCTTGGCCGACAGGGGCTACACCTTC
-	TRBV7-9	-	TRBJ1-2	CASSPFGVYGYTF	TGTGCCAGCAGTCCTTTCGGGGTTTACGGCTACACCTTC
-	TRBV25-1	-	TRBJ1-4	CASSELTEAYATNEKLFF	TGTGCCAGCAGTGAACTTACAGAAGCCTACGCAACTAATGAAAAACTGTTTTTT
-	TRBV4-1	-	TRBJ2-7	CASSQGNSGYYEQYF	TGCGCCAGCAGCCAAGGTAATAGCGGATACTACGAGCAGTACTTC
-	TRBV2	-	TRBJ2-3	CASKRYTDTQYF	TGTGCCAGCAAACGGTACACAGATACGCAGTATTTT
-	TRBV19	-	TRBJ1-3	CASSDFASSGNTIYF	TGTGCCAGTAGTGACTTCGCGAGCTCTGGAAACACCATATATTTT
once	TRBV6-1	TRBD2	TRBJ2-7	CASSAKTSGSSHEQYF	TGTGCCAGCAGTGCCAAGACTAGCGGGAGTTCCCACGAGCAGTACTTC
-	TRBV29-1	-	TRBJ2-5	CSVEARGETQYF	TGCAGCGTTGAAGCCAGGGGAGAGACCCAGTACTTC
-	TRBV7-3	TRBD2	TRBJ2-1	CASSQTGTSGSVGLREQFF	TGTGCCAGCAGTCAAACCGGGACTAGCGGGAGTGTGGGCCTCAGGGAGCAGTTCTTC
-	TRBV18	TRBD2	TRBJ2-3	CASSYTSGKTDTQYF	TGTGCCAGCTCATACACTAGCGGGAAAACAGATACGCAGTATTTT
-	TRBV2	TRBD2	TRBJ2-1	CASSRTSGRVNEQFF	TGTGCCAGCAGTAGGACTAGCGGGAGAGTTAATGAGCAGTTCTTC
few	TRBV15	-	TRBJ1-4	CATSRDSGAGEKLFF	TGTGCCACCAGCAGAGATTCAGGGGCGGGTGAAAAACTGTTTTTT
-	TRBV11-2	TRBD1	TRBJ2-7	CASSFNPGQGVQF	TGTGCCAGCAGCTTTAATCCGGGACAGGGGGTTCAATTC
-	TRBV3-1/TRBV3-2	TRBD2	TRBJ2-7	CASKHSGSSYEQYF	TGTGCCAGCAAACATAGCGGGAGCTCCTACGAGCAGTACTTC
-	TRBV6-4	-	TRBJ2-3	CASSARGTDTQYF	TGTGCCAGCTCCGCCAGGGGCACAGATACGCAGTATTTT
-	TRBV5-1	-	TRBJ2-1	CASSLALSAGNEQFF	TGCGCCAGCAGCTTGGCCCTCAGTGCGGGAAATGAGCAGTTCTTC
few	TRBV18	-	TRBJ1-3	CASSPPSGGVGNTIYF	TGTGCCAGCTCACCACCGTCGGGGGGCGTTGGAAACACCATATATTTT
-	TRBV7-8	TRBD1	TRBJ1-1	CASSPRDRGLNTEAFF	TGTGCCAGCAGCCCAAGGGACAGGGGGCTCAACACTGAAGCTTTCTTT
-	TRBV7-2	TRBD2	TRBJ2-3	CASRSRLAGWADTQYF	TGTGCCAGCAGATCAAGACTAGCGGGTTGGGCAGATACGCAGTATTTT
-	TRBV9	TRBD2	TRBJ2-1	CASSAHGTSESLQQFF	TGTGCCAGCAGCGCGCACGGGACTAGCGAGTCACTTCAGCAGTTCTTC
-	TRBV6-1	TRBD1	TRBJ2-7	CASSDASRTGSYEQYF	TGTGCCAGCAGTGATGCGAGCCGGACAGGTTCCTACGAGCAGTACTTC
-	TRBV27	-	TRBJ2-2	CASSLSPGELFF	TGTGCCAGCAGTTTGAGTCCCGGGGAGCTGTTTTTT